Shown below are 22 T cell receptor beta chains from a single sample sequenced in a study of T-cell memory formation after mild COVID-19 listed by TCRdb under 2021. Library preparation was by 5' RACE. These reads were obtained on an Illumina NovaSeq 6000. TCRdb handled the public reads itself, with Q25 trimming in fastp and clone calling in MiXCR, and kept productive beta chains. Each record represents a unique CDR3 protein, reported with the most common genes and DNA among its rows. The sample yields 150,000 to 200,000 distinct CDR3 sequences; roughly 15% were counted once. The ten largest clones represent roughly an eighth of the sample. What was sequenced was PBMCs or a T cell subset sorted from them (not recorded which). These TCRs come from an adult woman who had mild COVID-19 (a few samples of this study predate the infection). The sample titles of this study are shuffled in the database, so cell type and time point are left out; the donor was told from shared clones.

The chain has TRBV5-1 and TRBJ2-7; TRBD2 might be the D (6 bases). With 4 bases removed from V and 0 bases from J, the gap between germline ends came to 14 bases. CDR1 is SGHRS, CDR2 YFSETQ, per germline. The CDR3 has 15 residues. For the CDR3, the DNA is TGCGCCAGCAGCCGGAGGGAGGCAGCCTCCTACGAGCAGTACTTC. As protein: CASSRREAASYEQYF.

This clonotype turned up a few times. The rearrangement joins TRBV6-5 to TRBJ1-5; D remains unclear. Trimming cost V 5 bases and J 6 bases, with 20 bases left between them. This CDR3 is 16 amino acids long. CDR1 MNHEY and CDR2 SVGAGI come from the germline V gene. The CDR3 coding sequence is TGTGCCAGCAGTAGTCAGGCCGCGACGATGGGTCAGCCCCAGCATTTT. Translation: CASSSQAATMGQPQHF.

The V gene is TRBV12-3 or TRBV12-4, the J gene TRBJ2-1; unclear D gene. This CDR3 is built from 13 residues. V lost 5 bases and J lost 0, with 5 bases in between. This CDR3 reads CASSISSYNEQFF. The CDR3 DNA follows: TGTGCCAGCAGTATAAGCTCCTACAATGAGCAGTTCTTC.

The chain uses TRBV25-1 and TRBJ2-1; D unresolved. The CDR3 loop spans 13 amino acids. V lost 3 bases and J 6 bases, leaving 9 bases between the germline ends. Germline V gene data show CDR1 as MGHDK and CDR2 as SYGVNS. CDR3 sequence reads: CASSESGTNEQFF. CDR3 coding DNA: TGTGCCAGCAGTGAGTCAGGAACCAATGAGCAGTTCTTC.

This clonotype was seen a few times. The chain carries TRBV7-6 and TRBJ2-1, with 9 bases lining up with TRBD2. The J segment lost 7 bases and the V segment lost 5 bases, leaving 9 bases of the junction unmatched. Looked up from germline, CDR1 is SGHVS and CDR2 is FNYEAQ. This CDR3 has 15 residues. This chain's CDR3 is CASSHRAGGLNEQFF. The CDR3 nucleotides read TGTGCCAGCAGCCACAGGGCGGGAGGGCTAAATGAGCAGTTCTTC.

This clonotype was seen a few times. This rearrangement joins TRBV7-8 to TRBJ2-5; 9 nucleotides align to TRBD1. V lost 5 bases, J lost 2 bases, and 12 bases stayed unmatched. Per the germline V gene, CDR1 is SGHVS and CDR2 is FQNEAQ. The CDR3 spans 17 residues. The CDR3 protein is CASSQAAGTGLQETQYF. CDR3 in DNA: TGTGCCAGCAGCCAGGCCGCCGGGACAGGGCTACAAGAGACCCAGTACTTC.

In its sample, this clonotype was seen many times. The chain employs TRBV6-5 and TRBJ2-6; D is possibly TRBD2 (5 bases). The V end lost 5 bases, the J end lost 3 bases, and 11 bases lay between the germline ends. The CDR3 extends over 15 amino acids. The germline CDR1 and CDR2 sequences are MNHEY and SVGAGI. CDR3 residues: CASSLGILGANVLTF. The CDR3 bases are TGTGCCAGCAGTCTCGGGATACTTGGGGCCAACGTCCTGACTTTC.

This clonotype has more than one count but fewer than ten. V is TRBV5-1 and J is TRBJ2-7, with 7 bases lining up with TRBD1. After removal of 1 base from V and 2 bases from J, the junction contained 6 bases not matched to a gene. CDR3 size: 15 residues. Germline V lookup: CDR1 SGHRS, CDR2 YFSETQ. DNA for the CDR3: TGCGCCAGCAGCTTGACCTGGGACAGTACCTACGAGCAGTACTTC. It translates to CASSLTWDSTYEQYF.

The J gene is TRBJ2-3, the V gene TRBV3-1, with TRBD2 identical over 15 bases. With 2 bases clipped from V and 5 bases from J, the junction kept 5 bases outside the gene matches. The CDR3 loop spans 17 amino acids. Germline lookup yields CDR1 LGHDT and CDR2 YNNKEL (reference sequence). For the CDR3, the DNA is TGTGCCAGCAGCCAACCAAGGACTAGCGGGAGGGGAGATACGCAGTATTTT. Encoded protein: CASSQPRTSGRGDTQYF.

This clonotype came up a few times. The chain is built from TRBV4-1 and TRBJ2-3; 11 positions agree with TRBD1. Germline loops: CDR1 MGHRA, CDR2 YSYEKL. There are 15 residues in the CDR3. J gave up 6 bases and V 0 bases, and 2 bases lay outside the gene matches. The CDR3 DNA reads TGCGCCAGCAGCCAAGAAGGGACAGGGGGGGATACGCAGTATTTT. It encodes CASSQEGTGGDTQYF.

Only a few counts were recorded for this clonotype. This chain joins TRBV27 and TRBJ2-7, with D uncertain. This CDR3 has 12 amino acids. The V end was cut by 6 bases, the J end by 3 bases, with 9 bases between. The germline V gene has CDR1 MNHEY and CDR2 SMNVEV (reference sequence). The CDR3 coding sequence is TGTGCCAGCAGGAACGGATACTACGAGCAGTACTTC. Protein sequence: CASRNGYYEQYF.

V gene TRBV27 combines with J gene TRBJ2-7, with 8 bases that match TRBD1. The CDR3 extends over 15 amino acids. With 6 bases clipped from V and 4 bases from J, the junction kept 11 bases outside the gene matches. Germline V gene data show CDR1 as MNHEY and CDR2 as SMNVEV (reference sequence). The CDR3 nucleotides read TGTGCCAGCAGGTCGGGGGCAGGGGGCTGGTACGAGCAGTACTTC. Its translation: CASRSGAGGWYEQYF.

This sequence joins TRBV30 and TRBJ2-1; 14 nucleotides agree with TRBD2. The V gene's germline CDR1 is GTSNPN and CDR2 SVGIG (reference sequence). This CDR3 comprises 13 residues. CDR3 residues: CAYGTSGSYEQFF. The CDR3 DNA is TGTGCGTACGGGACTAGCGGGAGTTATGAGCAGTTCTTC.

The chain has TRBV7-8 and TRBJ1-5; TRBD1 matches 7 bases. With V trimmed by 5 bases and J by 4 bases, 8 bases remained unmatched. Germline lookup yields CDR1 SGHVS and CDR2 FQNEAQ. This CDR3 has 15 amino acids. The CDR3 here is CASSIPGQTNQPQHF. In nucleotides, the CDR3 is TGTGCCAGCAGCATACCGGGACAGACGAATCAGCCCCAGCATTTT.

This clonotype was counted only a few times. CDR3 nucleotides: TGCGCCAGCAGCCGCAGTACCGGGACTAGCGGGTCCAATGAGCAGTTCTTC. Residues: CASSRSTGTSGSNEQFF. The V call is TRBV4-3, the J call TRBJ2-1, with 12 bases aligning to TRBD2. J lost 6 bases, V lost 4 bases, and 10 bases had no gene match. This CDR3 is built from 17 residues. CDR1 and CDR2 (germline): LGHNA, YSLEER.

This clonotype turned up a few times. The CDR3 DNA is TGTGCCAGCAGCCCGATGACAGCTCGCTCCTACGAGCAGTACTTC. Encoded protein: CASSPMTARSYEQYF. The chain employs TRBV6-5 and TRBJ2-7; possible D gene TRBD1, 5 bases. This CDR3 contains 15 residues. Germline V gives CDR1 MNHEY, CDR2 SVGAGI. Trimming took off 6 bases at V and 0 bases at J, with 15 bases between the two ends.

V is TRBV6-1 and J is TRBJ1-2, with a possible D match to TRBD1 (5 bases). The germline V gene encodes CDR1 MNHNS and CDR2 SASEGT. The V gene lost 6 bases and the J gene lost 0 bases, with 11 bases spanning the gap. The CDR3 extends over 14 amino acids. As DNA, the CDR3 is TGTGCCAGCAGCCACGACAGTACTAACTATGGCTACACCTTC. Protein sequence: CASSHDSTNYGYTF.

The rearrangement uses TRBV5-1 and TRBJ2-4; 9 nucleotides agree with TRBD1. CDR1 is SGHRS, CDR2 YFSETQ, per germline. J gave up 0 bases and V 0 bases, and 16 bases lay outside the gene matches. This CDR3 region has 21 residues. CDR3 region: CASSLEDWDREKFLAKNIQYF. CDR3 in DNA: TGCGCCAGCAGCTTGGAGGATTGGGACAGGGAAAAATTCCTAGCCAAAAACATTCAGTACTTC. Using reference TRBV5-1 and TRBJ2-4 for the parts outside the CDR3, the full variable domain is KAGVTQTPRYLIKTRGQQVTLSCSPISGHRSVSWYQQTPGQGLQFLFEYFSETQRNKGNFPGRFSGRQFSNSRSEMNVSTLELGDSALYLCASSLEDWDREKFLAKNIQYFGAGTRLSVL.

This rearrangement joins TRBV7-9 to TRBJ1-2; 7 bases are shared with TRBD1. The CDR3 covers 17 residues. CDR1 SEHNR and CDR2 FQNEAQ come from the germline V gene (reference sequence). The V and J ends lost 5 bases and 3 bases, in that order; junction bases with no gene match: 15. The CDR3 spells CASSPSTHNDRDYGYTF. The CDR3 DNA is TGTGCCAGCAGCCCTTCAACTCACAACGACAGGGACTATGGCTACACCTTC.

V and J are TRBV5-6 and TRBJ2-1; possible D gene TRBD2, 5 bases. Germline CDR1 SGHDT, CDR2 YYEEEE. The V and J ends lost 2 bases and 10 bases respectively, with 16 bases between them. The CDR3 spans 14 residues. CDR3 nucleotide sequence: TGTGCCAGCAGCTTCCGGGAACCCCTTGGGGAGCAGTTCTTC. Encoded protein: CASSFREPLGEQFF.

The V call is TRBV19, the J call TRBJ2-3, with D tentatively TRBD2 (6 bases). CDR3 length: 11 amino acids. Trimming removed 5 bases at V and 10 bases at J, with 10 bases between. Germline values: CDR1 LNHDA, CDR2 SQIVND (reference sequence). In nucleotides, the CDR3 is TGTGCCAGTAGTGGAGGGTCTGCGCAGTATTTT. It yields the protein CASSGGSAQYF.

This clonotype was counted between two and nine times. The chain uses TRBV9 and TRBJ2-7; 10 bases line up with TRBD1. J gave up 7 bases and V 6 bases, and 13 bases lay outside the gene matches. CDR1 and CDR2 (germline): SGDLS, YYNGEE. This CDR3 comprises 15 residues. CDR3 protein: CASTLRSGTGEEQYF. The CDR3 DNA sequence: TGTGCCAGCACCTTGAGGTCCGGGACAGGGGAAGAGCAGTACTTC.